This record concerns one T cell receptor beta chain sequence. The antigen it binds to is not known. No base quality values were provided; no much bigger clone lies one nucleotide off. Each collaborating institution followed its own protocols to collect whole blood in K2EDTA tubes. For TCRbeta analysis, collaborators shipped samples as frozen whole blood, isolated PBMCs, or DNA extracted from either of those sample types. The data belong to a study of blood T cell repertoires in COVID-19 (dated by TCRdb to 2020 to 2021). Regarding the complete study: Samples covering the acute and convalescent phases of COVID-19 were provided by collaborators in the United States, Italy and Spain. The samples were drawn from two sources: the first 160 participants of the ongoing ImmuneRACE study, and over 950 subjects contributed by 6 global collaborators. A freely available public database, intended as a resource for researchers studying the immune response to SARS-CoV-2, is where the repertoires were released. A de-identified subject ID, COVID-19 status, age in years and sex were almost always included in the sample metadata. The material from the prospective study consisted of cDNA or gDNA derived from T cells, B-cell-depleted T cells, or PBMCs. Deeply sampled blood TCRbeta repertoires from subjects exposed to, actively infected with, or recovered from COVID-19 were included in the dataset. Where available, HLA class I and class II types were taken from metadata supplied by the sample provider and were not determined by assay-based typing. Study-wide conclusions, independent of this receptor: Clinical and demographic metadata were provided uncurated, with the amount varying by source and participant.

V drops 3 bases and J drops 1 base, leaving 6 bases in between. Taken from cysteine to phenylalanine, the CDR3 has 13 residues. The read is trimmed to its CDR3 DNA, 39 bases read in frame from base 1. CDR1 SGHTA and CDR2 FQGTGA are derived from the germline V gene. The immunoSEQ Assay, a bias-controlled multiplex PCR, was used to amplify TCRbeta CDR3 regions from genomic DNA. Turning to the authors' computational methods: The number of nucleated cells in each sample was estimated by amplification of reference gene primers within the assay. Sequence reads were collapsed and filtered to measure the absolute abundance of every unique TCRbeta CDR3 rearrangement. For each sample, productive Simpson clonality was calculated as the square root of Simpson's diversity index across productive rearrangements. Drawn from immuneACCESS, this table holds only the in-frame rearrangements with V and J called that TCRdb kept. Clones are partly lost; checked studies trace under half to an unresolved V gene and leave the rest unexplained. D and trimming were read from the DNA, whereas the V and J calls and clone size are those reported in that table. In all, the sample holds 150,000 to 200,000 clones, and less than 85% of those were seen once. The biggest ten clones account for about 3.5% of the sample.

The receptor's source is a human donor with acute or convalescent COVID-19. The donor label of this sample is uncertain. The V and J segments used are TRBV7-3 and TRBJ1-1, with an unclear D gene assignment. The sample taken for sequencing was peripheral blood. The CDR3 corresponds to CASSLRENTEAFF. The DNA reads TGTGCCAGCAGCTTGAGAGAGAACACTGAAGCTTTCTTT. The reference TRBV7-3 and TRBJ1-1 proteins fill in what lies around the CDR3, so the full variable domain reads GAGVSQTPSNKVTEKGKYVELRCDPISGHTALYWYRQSLGQGPEFLIYFQGTGAADDSGLPNDRFFAVRPEGSVSTLKIQRTERGDSAVYLCASSLRENTEAFFGQGTRLTVV.